This TCR beta chain emerged from a study of T cell responses to AZD1222 COVID-19 vaccine. The germline V gene encodes CDR1 LGHNA and CDR2 YNFKEQ. Deletions cut 4 bases from V and 6 bases from J, with 21 bases between. The CDR3 consists of 16 residues. Generated by immunoSEQ multiplex PCR, the TCRdb table keeps only in-frame clones and is missing some. The data contain 150,000 to 200,000 clones, around 90% of them singletons. Sequences were derived from peripheral blood, sampled 28 days after the second AZD1222 dose. The chain combines TRBV4-2 with TRBJ1-2; TRBD1 might be the D (5 bases). The TCR was taken from an adult who received the AZD1222 COVID-19 vaccine. CDR3 nucleotides: TGTGCCAGCAGCCGGCCGGGGACGGGAGGAAGTCATGGCTACACCTTC. Its protein product is CASSRPGTGGSHGYTF.